The 16 T cell receptor beta chains presented below share a single source sample, sequenced in a study of blood T cell repertoires in COVID-19. Here immunoSEQ multiplex PCR was the method, and the copy in TCRdb shows in-frame clones only, minus some. The sample includes under 250,000 clones, roughly 89% of them seen just once. The sequenced sample was PBMCs or T cells enriched from blood (not recorded which). Receptors originate from a woman in her twenties or thirties with acute COVID-19.

The V and J genes are TRBV27 and TRBJ2-2; a weak D match, TRBD2 (5 bases). Germline V CDR1 and CDR2: MNHEY, SMNVEV (reference sequence). Trimming removed 0 bases from V and 7 bases from J, with 9 bases in between. The CDR3 is made up of 14 amino acids. CDR3 in DNA: TGTGCCAGCAGTTTATCCTCCGGGGTCGGGGAGCTGTTTTTT. Amino acid sequence: CASSLSSGVGELFF.

The gene calls are TRBV6-2 or TRBV6-3 and TRBJ2-3; no reliable D call. CDR1 is MNHEY, CDR2 SVGEGT, per germline. This CDR3 contains 12 residues. The germline V and J ends were trimmed by 2 bases and 2 bases, with 2 bases remaining between them. CDR3 bases: TGTGCCAGCAGTTACCTCACAGATACGCAGTATTTT. As protein: CASSYLTDTQYF.

V and J are TRBV2 and TRBJ2-3; TRBD1 might be the D (5 bases). The length of the CDR3 is 16 residues. Germline V gene sequence: CDR1 SNHLY, CDR2 FYNNEI. The V end was cut by 5 bases, the J end by 3 bases, with 18 bases between. The CDR3 reads CASSKQGELRTDTQYF. DNA of the CDR3: TGTGCCAGCAGTAAACAAGGGGAATTGAGGACAGATACGCAGTATTTT. The variable domain in full, with the rest retrieved from reference TRBV2 and TRBJ2-3, is EPEVTQTPSHQVTQMGQEVILRCVPISNHLYFYWYRQILGQKVEFLVSFYNNEISEKSEIFDDQFSVERPDGSNFTLKIRSTKLEDSAMYFCASSKQGELRTDTQYFGPGTRLTVL.

This clone occurred once. The chain recombines TRBV19 with TRBJ1-5; D is unresolved. Germline loops: CDR1 LNHDA, CDR2 SQIVND (reference sequence). Between the trimmed V and J ends, which lost 5 bases and 0 bases, there was a span of 8 bases. The CDR3 totals 14 residues. The chain's CDR3 is CASSYQDSNQPQHF. CDR3 nucleotide sequence: TGTGCCAGTAGTTATCAGGATAGCAATCAGCCCCAGCATTTT.

V usage is TRBV6-2 or TRBV6-3 and J usage is TRBJ2-4; maybe TRBD2 (6 bases). The V end was cut by 2 bases, the J end by 8 bases, with 10 bases between. Looked up from germline, CDR1 is MNHEY and CDR2 is SVGEGT. The CDR3 is 13 amino acids. CDR3: CASSYGGKDIQYF. The CDR3 DNA follows: TGTGCCAGCAGTTACGGGGGGAAGGACATTCAGTACTTC.

This chain connects TRBV5-4 to TRBJ2-7; 9 nucleotides match TRBD1. This CDR3 is 16 amino acids long. V lost 0 bases and J lost 5; bases outside the gene matches: 9. CDR1 is SGHNT, CDR2 YYREEE, per germline (reference sequence). The CDR3 reads CASSLEHRDRVHEQYF. The CDR3 nucleotides read TGTGCCAGCAGCTTGGAACATAGGGACAGGGTTCACGAGCAGTACTTC.

The chain combines TRBV5-4 with TRBJ2-2; TRBD2 aligns across 15 bases. Per the germline V gene, CDR1 is SGHNT and CDR2 is YYREEE (reference sequence). V gave up 4 bases and J gave up 4 bases; unmatched junction bases: 5. This CDR3 comprises 17 residues. The CDR3 region has the DNA TGTGCCAGCAGCCCCGGGACTAGCGGGGGGCTCACCGGGGAGCTGTTTTTT. Translated, it gives CASSPGTSGGLTGELFF.

The count of this clone is one. CDR3 sequence: CASSFSLQWETNEKLFF. The CDR3 DNA reads TGTGCCAGCAGCTTTAGTCTCCAATGGGAGACTAATGAAAAACTGTTTTTT. The rearrangement links TRBV7-9 to TRBJ1-4, with D hard to call. The V and J ends lost 3 bases and 2 bases respectively, with 16 bases between them. Looked up from germline, CDR1 is SEHNR and CDR2 is FQNEAQ (reference sequence). The CDR3 length is 17 residues.

In the case of this clone: Compared with germline, one end of the junction differs, possibly owing to a read error. The chain recombines TRBV7-7 with TRBJ2-2, with 10 nucleotides matching TRBD2. Germline V gene sequence: CDR1 SSHAT, CDR2 FNYEAQ (reference sequence). This CDR3 has 15 residues. CDR3 protein: CASSSPGLAPGELFF. The CDR3 bases are TGTGCTAGCAGCTCACCGGGACTAGCGCCCGGGGAGCTGTTTTTT. The complete variable domain, with remaining parts taken from reference TRBV7-7 and TRBJ2-2, reads GAGVSQSPRYKVTKRGQDVTLRCDPISSHATLYWYQQALGQGPEFLTYFNYEAQPDKSGLPSDRFSAERPEGSISTLTIQRTEQRDSAMYRCASSSPGLAPGELFFGEGSRLTVL.

The CDR3 sequence is CATSDWTSGGTSPSDTQYF. The CDR3 coding sequence is TGTGCCACCAGTGATTGGACTAGCGGGGGGACCTCCCCATCAGATACGCAGTATTTT. The chain combines TRBV24-1 with TRBJ2-3; TRBD2 agrees at 14 bases. V dropped 2 bases and J dropped 4; count of bases not matched to a gene: 10. CDR1 and CDR2 from the germline V gene are KGHDR and SFDVKD. This CDR3 has 19 amino acids.

The chain employs TRBV5-1 and TRBJ1-4; 11 bases map to TRBD1. Germline V gene lookup returns CDR1 SGHRS and CDR2 YFSETQ. Trimming took 3 bases from V and 8 from J; bases not matched to a gene: 6. The CDR3 contains 15 residues. The CDR3 DNA reads TGCGCCAGCAGCTACGGACAGGGGGCAGGGGAAAAACTGTTTTTT. It specifies CASSYGQGAGEKLFF.

This clone has a single count. V usage is TRBV10-3 and J usage is TRBJ2-3; the D is unclear. CDR1 ENHRY and CDR2 SYGVKD come from the germline V gene. The CDR3 totals 11 residues. Trimming stripped 6 bases from V and 3 bases from J, with 4 bases between. The CDR3 reads CAIRRTDTQYF. The CDR3, as DNA: TGTGCCATCAGGCGGACAGATACGCAGTATTTT.

This clone was detected once. The chain couples TRBV27 to TRBJ2-2, with 13 bases matching TRBD2. Trimming took 3 bases from V and 9 from J; bases not matched to a gene: 7. The germline CDR1 and CDR2 sequences are MNHEY and SMNVEV (reference sequence). There are 16 residues in the CDR3. The CDR3 spells CASSFTSGGALRELFF. CDR3 DNA sequence: TGTGCCAGCAGTTTTACTAGCGGGGGGGCCTTACGGGAGCTGTTTTTT.

This chain links TRBV24-1 with TRBJ2-1, with TRBD1 matching over 9 bases. The CDR3 is made up of 13 amino acids. Germline CDR1 is KGHDR and CDR2 is SFDVKD. V lost 9 bases to trimming and J lost 7 bases; unmatched junction nucleotides: 6. The CDR3 DNA sequence: TGTGCCACCGGACAGGGGTTTTCGAATGAGCAGTTCTTC. Translation gives CATGQGFSNEQFF.

The V gene is TRBV12-5, the J gene TRBJ1-1; a possible D gene is TRBD1 (5 bases). This CDR3 comprises 16 residues. CDR1 is LGHNT and CDR2 is FRNRAP in the germline V gene. V was cut by 2 bases and J by 3 bases, with 16 bases left in between. The CDR3 loop reads CASGLSHSGRDTEAFF. CDR3 bases: TGTGCTAGTGGTTTGAGCCACTCAGGGAGGGACACTGAAGCTTTCTTT.

The V call is TRBV6-1, the J call TRBJ1-2, with 9 bases lining up with TRBD1. The CDR3 length is 17 residues. Per germline, CDR1 MNHNS and CDR2 SASEGT. With V trimmed by 1 base and J by 6 bases, 12 bases remained unmatched. As DNA, the CDR3 is TGTGCCAGCAGTGAAGTGGGGACAGGGTATTTGGTCGATGGCTACACCTTC. As protein: CASSEVGTGYLVDGYTF.